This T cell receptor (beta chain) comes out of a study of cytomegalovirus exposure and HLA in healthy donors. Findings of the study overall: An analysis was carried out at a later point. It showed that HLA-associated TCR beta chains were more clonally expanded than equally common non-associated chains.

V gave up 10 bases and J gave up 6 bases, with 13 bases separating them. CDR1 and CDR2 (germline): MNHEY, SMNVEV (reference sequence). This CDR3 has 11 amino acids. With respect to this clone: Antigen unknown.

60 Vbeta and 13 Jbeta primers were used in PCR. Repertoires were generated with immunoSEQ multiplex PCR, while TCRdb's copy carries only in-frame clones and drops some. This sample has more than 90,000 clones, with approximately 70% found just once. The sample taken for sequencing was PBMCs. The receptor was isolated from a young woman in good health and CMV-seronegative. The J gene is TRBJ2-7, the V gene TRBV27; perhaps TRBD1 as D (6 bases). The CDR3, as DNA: TGTGCCACCTCACAGGGATCCGAGCAGTACTTC. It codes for CATSQGSEQYF.